This TCR beta chain was retrieved from a study of cytomegalovirus exposure and HLA in healthy donors. The assay was immunoSEQ multiplex PCR, and TCRdb's table has in-frame clones only and misses some. The table records some 140,000 clones, 86% of them present only once. General study results and limits: There were 150 to 200 TCR beta chains listed as cytomegalovirus-associated.

As to this clone: Its matching antigen is unknown.

The sequenced sample consisted of PBMCs. The source of this sequence is a man aged 18 to 29 in good health and CMV-seronegative.

CDR3 sequence: CASSSGQGAGNEQFF. CDR3 in DNA: TGTGCCAGCAGCTCGGGACAGGGAGCGGGGAATGAGCAGTTCTTC. The rearrangement joins TRBV5-4 to TRBJ2-1; TRBD1 matches 9 bases. V was pared by 3 bases and J by 7 bases, with 8 bases of the junction left unmatched. The CDR3 loop spans 15 amino acids. Germline V lookup: CDR1 SGHNT, CDR2 YYREEE (reference sequence). Combining the CDR3 with reference TRBV5-4 and TRBJ2-1 gives the whole variable domain ETGVTQSPTHLIKTRGQQVTLRCSSQSGHNTVSWYQQALGQGPQFIFQYYREEENGRGNFPPRFSGLQFPNYSSELNVNALELDDSALYLCASSSGQGAGNEQFFGPGTRLTVL.